A selection of T cell receptor beta chains follows, all from one sample in a study of blood T cell repertoires in COVID-19. Profiling relied on immunoSEQ multiplex PCR, and the TCRdb table lists in-frame clones only, not all of them. The data contain roughly 99,000 clones, roughly 78% of them singletons. The specimen sequenced was peripheral blood. Receptors were obtained from a woman older than 75 with active or convalescent COVID-19. Each CDR3 is given with its conserved first and last residue. D genes are given only for firm matches. For some rows the clone size is stated as once, few or many, or as a class when expanded; others skip it.

d_call: TRBD2; v_call: TRBV4-1; clone_size: .; j_call: TRBJ2-7; cdr3_aa: CASSQVYGRSSYEQYF; cdr3_nt: TGCGCCAGCAGCCAAGTGTACGGGAGGAGCTCCTACGAGCAGTACTTC
d_call: TRBD1; v_call: TRBV9; clone_size: .; j_call: TRBJ1-6; cdr3_aa: CASSETGAHNSPLHF; cdr3_nt: TGTGCCAGCAGCGAAACAGGGGCACATAATTCACCCCTCCACTTT
d_call: .; v_call: TRBV2; clone_size: once; j_call: TRBJ1-1; cdr3_aa: CASSEVTDMNTEAFF; cdr3_nt: TGTGCCAGCAGTGAAGTAACAGATATGAACACTGAAGCTTTCTTT
d_call: .; v_call: TRBV5-5; clone_size: .; j_call: TRBJ2-2; cdr3_aa: CASRFAGPGELFF; cdr3_nt: TGTGCCAGCAGATTTGCGGGGCCCGGGGAGCTGTTTTTT
d_call: TRBD1; v_call: TRBV5-1; clone_size: .; j_call: TRBJ1-3; cdr3_aa: CASSSDRSSGNTIYF; cdr3_nt: TGCGCCAGCAGCTCGGACAGGAGCTCTGGAAACACCATATATTTT
d_call: .; v_call: TRBV2; clone_size: .; j_call: TRBJ1-1; cdr3_aa: CAIGDKYTEAFF; cdr3_nt: TGTGCCATAGGGGACAAATATACTGAAGCTTTCTTT
d_call: .; v_call: TRBV14; clone_size: .; j_call: TRBJ1-2; cdr3_aa: CASSQGGQSYGYTF; cdr3_nt: TGTGCCAGCAGCCAAGGCGGACAGAGCTATGGCTACACCTTC
d_call: .; v_call: TRBV4-2; clone_size: .; j_call: TRBJ2-3; cdr3_aa: CASSQEVAGSTDTQYF; cdr3_nt: TGTGCCAGCAGCCAAGAAGTCGCGGGGAGCACAGATACGCAGTATTTT
d_call: TRBD2; v_call: TRBV2; clone_size: .; j_call: TRBJ2-3; cdr3_aa: CASRASLAGGTDTQYF; cdr3_nt: TGTGCCAGCAGGGCCTCACTAGCGGGAGGGACAGATACGCAGTATTTT
d_call: .; v_call: TRBV6-1; clone_size: .; j_call: TRBJ2-7; cdr3_aa: CASSEGAGQTYGEQYF; cdr3_nt: TGTGCCAGCAGTGAAGGTGCGGGCCAGACCTATGGGGAGCAGTACTTC
d_call: .; v_call: TRBV9; clone_size: .; j_call: TRBJ2-1; cdr3_aa: CASSVVKGSGLIDEQFF; cdr3_nt: TGTGCCAGCAGCGTAGTTAAAGGGAGCGGACTAATCGATGAGCAGTTCTTC
d_call: .; v_call: TRBV28; clone_size: .; j_call: TRBJ2-6; cdr3_aa: CASSFAGASSGANVLTF; cdr3_nt: TGTGCCAGCAGTTTTGCAGGGGCCAGCTCTGGGGCCAACGTCCTGACTTTC
d_call: .; v_call: TRBV6-5; clone_size: .; j_call: TRBJ1-3; cdr3_aa: CASDGPAGNTIYF; cdr3_nt: TGTGCTTCTGATGGTCCGGCTGGAAACACCATATATTTT
d_call: TRBD1; v_call: TRBV4-3; clone_size: .; j_call: TRBJ2-7; cdr3_aa: CASSPSGTGESYEQYF; cdr3_nt: TGCGCCAGCAGCCCTTCCGGGACAGGGGAGTCGTACGAGCAGTACTTC
d_call: TRBD2; v_call: TRBV7-2; clone_size: .; j_call: TRBJ2-4; cdr3_aa: CASRASGTSGRGAKNIQYF; cdr3_nt: TGTGCCAGCAGAGCCTCCGGGACTAGCGGGAGGGGAGCCAAAAACATTCAGTACTTC
d_call: .; v_call: TRBV5-6; clone_size: .; j_call: TRBJ2-7; cdr3_aa: CASSLAGLSSYEQYF; cdr3_nt: TGTGCCAGCAGCCTCGCGGGGCTAAGCTCCTACGAGCAGTACTTC
d_call: TRBD1; v_call: TRBV19; clone_size: .; j_call: TRBJ1-1; cdr3_aa: CASSRTGANTEAFF; cdr3_nt: TGTGCCAGTAGTAGGACAGGGGCCAACACTGAAGCTTTCTTT
d_call: .; v_call: TRBV19; clone_size: .; j_call: TRBJ1-1; cdr3_aa: CASSTGLNTEAFF; cdr3_nt: TGTGCCAGTAGTACGGGGTTGAACACTGAAGCTTTCTTT
d_call: .; v_call: TRBV29-1; clone_size: .; j_call: TRBJ2-7; cdr3_aa: CSVDGPGNEQYF; cdr3_nt: TGCAGCGTTGACGGACCGGGGAACGAGCAGTACTTC
d_call: TRBD1; v_call: TRBV4-1; clone_size: .; j_call: TRBJ2-5; cdr3_aa: CASSNTGTGAQETQYF; cdr3_nt: TGCGCCAGCAGCAATACCGGGACAGGGGCCCAAGAGACCCAGTACTTC
d_call: .; v_call: TRBV5-1; clone_size: .; j_call: TRBJ1-1; cdr3_aa: CASSLAFGNTEAFF; cdr3_nt: TGCGCCAGCAGCTTGGCCTTCGGGAACACTGAAGCTTTCTTT
d_call: TRBD2; v_call: TRBV20-1; clone_size: few; j_call: TRBJ2-7; cdr3_aa: CSASQSGTFGEQYF; cdr3_nt: TGCAGTGCTAGTCAGAGCGGGACTTTTGGCGAGCAGTACTTC
d_call: TRBD1; v_call: TRBV2; clone_size: .; j_call: TRBJ1-2; cdr3_aa: CATGTAMYGYTF; cdr3_nt: TGTGCCACCGGGACAGCAATGTATGGCTACACCTTC
d_call: .; v_call: TRBV18; clone_size: once; j_call: TRBJ2-3; cdr3_aa: CASSPLDSTDTQYF; cdr3_nt: TGTGCCAGCTCACCCCTGGACAGTACAGATACGCAGTATTTT
d_call: .; v_call: TRBV28; clone_size: few; j_call: TRBJ2-4; cdr3_aa: CASSLSRGARNIQYF; cdr3_nt: TGTGCCAGCAGTTTGTCCCGGGGGGCAAGGAACATTCAGTACTTC
d_call: TRBD1; v_call: TRBV19; clone_size: .; j_call: TRBJ2-5; cdr3_aa: CASSIRSAGGTPNGETQYF; cdr3_nt: TGTGCCAGTAGTATTCGGTCCGCAGGGGGCACCCCCAATGGAGAGACCCAGTACTTC
d_call: TRBD1; v_call: TRBV7-2; clone_size: once; j_call: TRBJ2-7; cdr3_aa: CASSLVGIDRVQTYEQYF; cdr3_nt: TGTGCCAGCAGCTTAGTGGGGATTGACAGGGTGCAGACCTACGAGCAGTACTTC
d_call: TRBD1; v_call: TRBV5-6; clone_size: .; j_call: TRBJ2-5; cdr3_aa: CASSGDRERRETQYF; cdr3_nt: TGTGCCAGCAGCGGGGACAGGGAGAGACGGGAGACCCAGTACTTC
d_call: .; v_call: TRBV27; clone_size: .; j_call: TRBJ1-1; cdr3_aa: CASSLRARNTEAFF; cdr3_nt: TGTGCCAGCAGTTTGCGGGCACGGAACACTGAAGCTTTCTTT
d_call: .; v_call: TRBV27; clone_size: .; j_call: TRBJ2-1; cdr3_aa: CASHRALGSYNEQFF; cdr3_nt: TGTGCCAGCCACAGGGCTTTGGGCTCCTACAATGAGCAGTTCTTC
d_call: .; v_call: TRBV6-5; clone_size: .; j_call: TRBJ1-4; cdr3_aa: CASKVTLATNEKLFF; cdr3_nt: TGTGCCAGCAAAGTGACATTAGCAACTAATGAAAAACTGTTTTTT
d_call: TRBD2; v_call: TRBV27; clone_size: .; j_call: TRBJ2-1; cdr3_aa: CASSLKPGLAGRSYNEQFF; cdr3_nt: TGTGCCAGCAGTCTCAAACCGGGACTAGCGGGCCGCTCCTACAATGAGCAGTTCTTC
d_call: TRBD2; v_call: TRBV11-1; clone_size: .; j_call: TRBJ2-7; cdr3_aa: CASSLSGRALGEQYF; cdr3_nt: TGTGCCAGCAGCTTAAGCGGGAGGGCCCTTGGGGAGCAGTACTTC
d_call: .; v_call: TRBV7-6; clone_size: few; j_call: TRBJ1-4; cdr3_aa: CASSSSPGEKLFF; cdr3_nt: TGTGCCAGCAGCTCGTCCCCGGGAGAAAAACTGTTTTTT
d_call: TRBD2; v_call: TRBV18; clone_size: .; j_call: TRBJ2-1; cdr3_aa: CASSPLPGEGNEQFF; cdr3_nt: TGTGCCAGCTCACCACTACCCGGGGAGGGCAATGAGCAGTTCTTC
d_call: .; v_call: TRBV30; clone_size: .; j_call: TRBJ2-7; cdr3_aa: CAWQESTYEQYF; cdr3_nt: TGTGCCTGGCAGGAATCAACCTACGAGCAGTACTTC
d_call: TRBD1; v_call: TRBV19; clone_size: .; j_call: TRBJ2-7; cdr3_aa: CASNKDRGYEQYF; cdr3_nt: TGTGCCAGTAATAAGGACAGGGGCTACGAGCAGTACTTC
d_call: TRBD1; v_call: TRBV27; clone_size: .; j_call: TRBJ2-2; cdr3_aa: CASSLEGAEYANTGELFF; cdr3_nt: TGTGCCAGCAGTTTAGAGGGGGCTGAATACGCGAACACCGGGGAGCTGTTTTTT
d_call: TRBD2; v_call: TRBV6-1; clone_size: .; j_call: TRBJ2-2; cdr3_aa: CASSGVTSGRVGFGELFF; cdr3_nt: TGTGCCAGCAGTGGTGTGACTAGCGGGAGGGTGGGTTTCGGGGAGCTGTTTTTT
d_call: .; v_call: TRBV21-1; clone_size: once; j_call: TRBJ1-1; cdr3_aa: CASRGQPNTEAFF; cdr3_nt: TGTGCCAGCCGGGGACAGCCTAACACTGAAGCTTTCTTT
d_call: .; v_call: TRBV5-1; clone_size: .; j_call: TRBJ1-5; cdr3_aa: CASSLLYDQPQHF; cdr3_nt: TGTGCCAGCAGCCTCCTTTATGATCAGCCCCAGCATTTT
d_call: .; v_call: TRBV6-5; clone_size: .; j_call: TRBJ1-2; cdr3_aa: CASSYDTGRYGYTF; cdr3_nt: TGTGCCAGCAGTTACGATACAGGGCGCTATGGCTACACCTTC
d_call: .; v_call: TRBV5-1; clone_size: .; j_call: TRBJ2-5; cdr3_aa: CASSPRGQFQETQYF; cdr3_nt: TGCGCCAGCAGCCCCAGAGGACAGTTCCAAGAGACCCAGTACTTC
d_call: TRBD2; v_call: TRBV9; clone_size: .; j_call: TRBJ2-3; cdr3_aa: CASSLTSAFTDTQYF; cdr3_nt: TGTGCCAGCAGCCTTACTAGCGCCTTCACAGATACGCAGTATTTT
d_call: TRBD2; v_call: TRBV28; clone_size: .; j_call: TRBJ2-2; cdr3_aa: CATDPGREGLTGELFF; cdr3_nt: TGTGCCACCGACCCTGGGCGGGAGGGCCTCACCGGGGAGCTGTTTTTT
d_call: .; v_call: TRBV5-1; clone_size: .; j_call: TRBJ2-2; cdr3_aa: CASSLASGNTGELFF; cdr3_nt: TGCGCCAGCAGCTTGGCGTCAGGGAACACCGGGGAGCTGTTTTTT
d_call: TRBD2; v_call: TRBV4-2; clone_size: .; j_call: TRBJ2-5; cdr3_aa: CASSQVASGRGETQYF; cdr3_nt: TGTGCCAGCAGCCAAGTGGCTAGCGGGAGGGGGGAGACCCAGTACTTC
d_call: TRBD2; v_call: TRBV27; clone_size: .; j_call: TRBJ2-2; cdr3_aa: CASRGGLGVGRSTGELFF; cdr3_nt: TGTGCCAGCAGGGGGGGACTAGGGGTCGGCCGGAGCACCGGGGAGCTGTTTTTT
d_call: .; v_call: TRBV7-6; clone_size: few; j_call: TRBJ2-1; cdr3_aa: CASSLFNPDGSSYNEQFF; cdr3_nt: TGTGCCAGCAGCTTATTTAACCCAGATGGGAGCTCCTACAATGAGCAGTTCTTC
d_call: .; v_call: TRBV14; clone_size: .; j_call: TRBJ2-5; cdr3_aa: CASFFTPWTVHQETQYF; cdr3_nt: TGTGCCAGCTTTTTCACCCCTTGGACAGTACACCAAGAGACCCAGTACTTC
d_call: TRBD2; v_call: TRBV19; clone_size: .; j_call: TRBJ2-7; cdr3_aa: CASSITHPSGNYEQYF; cdr3_nt: TGTGCCAGTAGTATCACCCACCCTAGCGGGAACTACGAGCAGTACTTC
d_call: .; v_call: TRBV6-4; clone_size: .; j_call: TRBJ1-4; cdr3_aa: CAAPPPMPTQGDEKLFF; cdr3_nt: TGTGCCGCACCCCCCCCTATGCCGACCCAGGGTGATGAAAAACTGTTTTTT